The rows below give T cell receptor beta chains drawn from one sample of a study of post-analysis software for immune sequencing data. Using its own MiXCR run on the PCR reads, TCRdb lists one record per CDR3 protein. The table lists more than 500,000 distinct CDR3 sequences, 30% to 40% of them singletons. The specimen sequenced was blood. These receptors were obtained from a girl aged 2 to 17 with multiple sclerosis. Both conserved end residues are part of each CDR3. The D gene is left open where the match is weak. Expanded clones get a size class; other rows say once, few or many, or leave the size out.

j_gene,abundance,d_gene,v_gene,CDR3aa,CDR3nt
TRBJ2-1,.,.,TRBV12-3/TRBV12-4,CAGSLQEGTYNEQFF,TGTGCCGGCAGCTTGCAGGAAGGGACCTACAATGAGCAGTTCTTC
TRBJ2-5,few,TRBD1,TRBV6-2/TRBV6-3,CARSTGDQETQYF,TGTGCCCGCAGTACAGGGGACCAAGAGACCCAGTACTTC
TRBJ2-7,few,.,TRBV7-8,CASSPGTLEQYF,TGTGCCAGCAGCCCCGGGACTCTCGAGCAGTACTTC
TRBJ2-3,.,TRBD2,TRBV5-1,CASSPAVAGLSTDTQYF,TGCGCCAGCAGCCCGGCGGTAGCGGGTCTTAGCACAGATACGCAGTATTTT
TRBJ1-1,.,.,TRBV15,CATSRDRDARTEAFF,TGTGCCACCAGCAGAGATAGAGACGCAAGAACTGAAGCTTTCTTT
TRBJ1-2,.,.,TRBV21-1,CASSKYRSGILANYGYTF,TGTGCCAGCAGCAAATATCGATCAGGAATCCTAGCTAACTATGGCTACACCTTC
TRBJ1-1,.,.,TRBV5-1,CASSLESLRLNTEAFF,TGCGCCAGCAGCTTGGAAAGCTTGAGGTTGAACACTGAAGCTTTCTTT
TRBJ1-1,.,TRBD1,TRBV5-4,CANSLTGVHTEAFF,TGTGCCAACAGCCTGACAGGGGTACACACTGAAGCTTTCTTT
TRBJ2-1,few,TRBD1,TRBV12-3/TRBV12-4,CASRATGLVEQFF,TGTGCCAGCAGAGCGACAGGGTTGGTTGAGCAGTTCTTC
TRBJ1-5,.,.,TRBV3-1,CASSQVITEGNQPQHF,TGTGCCAGCAGCCAAGTAATCACGGAAGGCAATCAGCCCCAGCATTTT
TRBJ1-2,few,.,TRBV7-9,CASSFHTEVTNYGYTF,TGTGCCAGCAGCTTTCATACAGAGGTCACTAACTATGGCTACACCTTC
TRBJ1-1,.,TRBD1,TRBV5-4,CASRSGQANTEAFF,TGTGCCAGCAGATCTGGACAGGCGAACACTGAAGCTTTCTTT
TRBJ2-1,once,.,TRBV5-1,CASSLLWTDSAVVDEQFF,TGCGCCAGCAGCTTGCTGTGGACAGATAGCGCCGTTGTGGATGAGCAGTTCTTC
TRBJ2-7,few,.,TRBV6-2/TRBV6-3,CASSYFDEQYF,TGTGCCAGCAGTTACTTCGACGAGCAGTACTTC
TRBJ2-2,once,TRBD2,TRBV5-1,CASSSKGLAGTGEPFF,TGCGCCAGCAGCTCCAAGGGACTAGCGGGCACCGGGGAGCCGTTTTTT
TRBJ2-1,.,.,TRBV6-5,CASGRDIPHEQFF,TGTGCCAGTGGTAGAGACATCCCCCATGAGCAGTTCTTC
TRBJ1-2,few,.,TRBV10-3,CAISESGGIYGYTF,TGTGCCATCAGTGAGTCAGGAGGGATCTATGGCTACACCTTC
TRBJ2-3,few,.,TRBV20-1,CSADGVGTDTQYF,TGCAGTGCCGACGGGGTCGGCACAGATACGCAGTATTTT
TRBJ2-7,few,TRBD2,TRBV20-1,CSAEPGLAAYEQYF,TGCAGTGCTGAGCCGGGACTAGCGGCCTACGAGCAGTACTTC
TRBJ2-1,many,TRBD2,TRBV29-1,CSVFSGGALNYNEQFF,TGCAGCGTCTTTAGCGGGGGGGCCCTCAACTACAATGAGCAGTTCTTC
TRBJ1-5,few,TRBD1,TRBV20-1,CSARRTGALNQPQHF,TGCAGTGCTAGGCGGACAGGGGCCCTCAATCAGCCCCAGCATTTT
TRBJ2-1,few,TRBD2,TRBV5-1,CASSTELAIPSGNEQFF,TGCGCCAGCAGCACCGAACTAGCGATACCCTCAGGGAATGAGCAGTTCTTC
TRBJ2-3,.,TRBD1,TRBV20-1,CSAIGTGIGASTDTQYF,TGCAGTGCTATTGGGACAGGTATAGGGGCTAGCACAGATACGCAGTATTTT
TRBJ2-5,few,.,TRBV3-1,CASSQEQQETQYF,TGTGCCAGCAGCCAAGAGCAGCAAGAGACCCAGTACTTC
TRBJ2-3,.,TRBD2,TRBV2,CASRTSGGPYTDTQYF,TGTGCCAGCAGGACTAGCGGGGGGCCGTACACAGATACGCAGTATTTT
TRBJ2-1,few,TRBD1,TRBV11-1,CASSRDRGQSSYNEQFF,TGTGCCAGCAGCCGGGACAGGGGGCAGAGCTCCTACAATGAGCAGTTCTTC
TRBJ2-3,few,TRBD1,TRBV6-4,CASSPYDRGSDTQYF,TGTGCCAGCAGTCCCTACGACAGGGGTTCAGATACGCAGTATTTT
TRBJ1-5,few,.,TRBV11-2,CASSLAGGLNQPQHF,TGTGCCAGCAGCTTAGCCGGGGGACTCAATCAGCCCCAGCATTTT
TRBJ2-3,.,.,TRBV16,CASSQSPQTPDTQYF,TGTGCCAGCAGCCAATCGCCGCAGACCCCAGATACGCAGTATTTT
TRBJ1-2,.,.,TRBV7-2,CASSFNPGVNGYTF,TGTGCCAGCAGCTTTAATCCGGGGGTTAATGGCTACACCTTC
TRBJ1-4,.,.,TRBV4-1,CASSQPDRRREKLFF,TGCGCCAGCAGCCAGCCTGACAGGAGGCGGGAAAAACTGTTTTTT
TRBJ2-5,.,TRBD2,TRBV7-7,CAGSPAGVTQYF,TGTGCTGGCAGCCCGGCGGGGGTGACCCAGTACTTC
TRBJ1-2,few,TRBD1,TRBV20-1,CSARVPTGVGHGYTF,TGCAGTGCTAGAGTCCCGACAGGGGTAGGTCATGGCTACACCTTC
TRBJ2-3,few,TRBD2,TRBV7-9,CASSPRTSGGALTDTQYF,TGTGCCAGCAGCCCCAGGACTAGCGGGGGGGCCTTGACAGATACGCAGTATTTT
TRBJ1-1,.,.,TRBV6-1,CASSVGGEAFF,TGTGCCAGCAGTGTAGGTGGTGAAGCTTTCTTT
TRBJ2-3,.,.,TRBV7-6,CASSPQVPSTDTQYF,TGTGCCAGCAGCCCACAGGTCCCGAGCACAGATACGCAGTATTTT
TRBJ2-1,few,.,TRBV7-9,CASSLGNYNEQFF,TGTGCCAGCAGCTTAGGCAACTACAATGAGCAGTTCTTC
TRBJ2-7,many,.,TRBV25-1,CASSERLGDGASYEQYF,TGTGCCAGCAGCGAACGACTCGGAGACGGGGCCTCCTACGAGCAGTACTTC
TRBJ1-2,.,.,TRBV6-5,CASSYNTELPLCGYTF,TGTGCCAGCAGTTACAATACCGAACTACCGCTCTGTGGCTACACCTTC
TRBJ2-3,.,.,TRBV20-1,CSAPQGRTDTQYF,TGCAGTGCTCCGCAGGGTAGAACAGATACGCAGTATTTT
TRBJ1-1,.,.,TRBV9,CASSLQGRTEAFF,TGTGCCAGCAGCCTACAGGGTAGGACTGAAGCTTTCTTT
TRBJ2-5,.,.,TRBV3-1,CASSQDSWTAYQETQYF,TGTGCCAGCAGCCAAGATTCCTGGACAGCGTACCAAGAGACCCAGTACTTC
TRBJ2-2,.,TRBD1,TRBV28,CASSLDRGNTGELFF,TGTGCCAGCAGTCTCGACAGGGGGAACACCGGGGAGCTGTTTTTT
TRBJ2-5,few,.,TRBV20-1,CSASTQIQETQYF,TGCAGTGCTAGTACTCAGATCCAAGAGACCCAGTACTTC
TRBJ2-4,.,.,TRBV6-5,CASRVQGPTYIQYF,TGTGCCAGCAGGGTGCAGGGCCCAACGTACATTCAGTACTTC
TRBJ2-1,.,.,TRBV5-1,CASSLALGLAHEQFF,TGCGCCAGCAGCTTGGCACTAGGTTTGGCTCATGAGCAGTTCTTC
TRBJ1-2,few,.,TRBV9,CASSVGAGQHGYTF,TGTGCCAGCAGCGTAGGTGCAGGGCAACATGGCTACACCTTC
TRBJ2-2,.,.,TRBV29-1,CSARWGGAAGELFF,TGCAGCGCCAGGTGGGGGGGCGCCGCCGGGGAGCTGTTTTTT
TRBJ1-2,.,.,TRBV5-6,CASRFRGYGYTF,TGTGCCAGCAGATTCCGGGGCTATGGCTACACCTTC
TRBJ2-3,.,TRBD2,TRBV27,CASSLQTSGGTDTQYF,TGTGCCAGCAGTTTACAGACTAGCGGGGGGACAGATACGCAGTATTTT
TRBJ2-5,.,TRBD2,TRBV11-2,CASSLSLAGGGIGETQYF,TGTGCCAGCAGCTTATCTCTAGCGGGGGGCGGGATTGGGGAGACCCAGTACTTC
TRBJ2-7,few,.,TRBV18,CASSPPEPLGYEQYF,TGTGCCAGCTCACCACCGGAGCCCCTCGGCTACGAGCAGTACTTC
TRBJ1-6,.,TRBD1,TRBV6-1,CASVDALGGQGNNSPLHF,TGTGCCAGCGTGGACGCCCTAGGGGGCCAAGGGAATAATTCACCCCTCCACTTT
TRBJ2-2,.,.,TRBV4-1,CASSHPIRGELFF,TGCGCCAGCAGCCACCCCATCAGAGGGGAGCTGTTTTTT
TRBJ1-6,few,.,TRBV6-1,CASSRTGSRDLHF,TGTGCCAGCAGCCGTACAGGCTCTAGAGACCTCCACTTT